This T cell receptor beta chain was obtained from a study of chemoradiotherapy in HPV16-positive cancers. Findings of the study overall: For HPV16-positive patients, expanding HPV-responsive T cells associated with longer recurrence-free survival.

Germline V lookup: CDR1 LNHDA, CDR2 SQIVND (reference sequence). The CDR3 length is 16 residues. This clone occurred once. What it binds is not known. At one end the junction does not follow the germline gene, possibly because of a read error. Within the sample, other DNA sequences also encode this same CDR3. Profiled with immunoSEQ multiplex PCR; TCRdb holds only in-frame clones, not every one. Of 2,000 to 3,000 clones in the sample, 79% were seen once. Repeated repertoire sampling spanned the course of chemoradiotherapy. The receptor was derived from a human donor with HPV-associated anogenital cancer. This specimen consisted of tumor tissue, obtained from a patient who underwent chemoradiotherapy. J is TRBJ2-7 and V is TRBV19, with 9 bases that match TRBD2. This CDR3 is CASSIQGSSGTYEQYF. For the CDR3, the DNA is TGTGCCAGTAGTATTCAGGGGTCTAGCGGGACCTACGAGCAGTATTTC. Full variable domain (remainder filled in from reference TRBV19 and TRBJ2-7): DGGITQSPKYLFRKEGQNVTLSCEQNLNHDAMYWYRQDPGQGLRLIYYSQIVNDFQKGDIAEGYSVSREKKESFPLTVTSAQKNPTAFYLCASSIQGSSGTYEQYFGPGTRLTVT.